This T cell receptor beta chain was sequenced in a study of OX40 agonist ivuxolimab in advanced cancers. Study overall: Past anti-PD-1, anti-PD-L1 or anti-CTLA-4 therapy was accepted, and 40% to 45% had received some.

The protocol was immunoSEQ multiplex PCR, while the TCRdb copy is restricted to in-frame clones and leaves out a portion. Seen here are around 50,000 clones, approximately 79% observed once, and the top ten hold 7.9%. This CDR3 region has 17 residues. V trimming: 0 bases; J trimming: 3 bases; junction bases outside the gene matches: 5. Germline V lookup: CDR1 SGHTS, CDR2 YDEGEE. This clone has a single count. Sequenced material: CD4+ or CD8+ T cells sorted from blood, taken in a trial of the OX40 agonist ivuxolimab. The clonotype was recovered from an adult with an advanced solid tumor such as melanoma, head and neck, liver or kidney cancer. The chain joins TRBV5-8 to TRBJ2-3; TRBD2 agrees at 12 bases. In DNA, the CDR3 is TGTGCCAGCAGCTTGGAAGGCGGGACTAGCGGGACAGATACGCAGTATTTT. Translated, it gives CASSLEGGTSGTDTQYF.